The 32 T cell receptor beta chains given below trace back to one sample, sequenced in a study of blood T cell repertoires in COVID-19. Data came from immunoSEQ multiplex PCR; TCRdb stores just in-frame clones and leaves some out. The table records 340,000 or so clones, around 87% of them present only once. The sequenced sample was peripheral blood. The receptors come from a man aged 50 to 60 with active or convalescent COVID-19.

This clone has a handful of counts. This chain joins TRBV29-1 and TRBJ1-2; a possible D gene is TRBD1 (5 bases). Germline CDR1 reads SQVTM; CDR2 reads ANQGSEA. The CDR3 is made up of 14 amino acids. V was trimmed by 7 bases and J by 3 bases, leaving 18 bases between them. The CDR3 loop is CSASSVGGDYGYTF. The CDR3 DNA sequence: TGCAGCGCGTCCAGCGTGGGGGGTGACTATGGCTACACCTTC.

CDR3 DNA sequence: TGTGCCAGCAGCCTAAAGACAGGGTTCGGAAACACCATATATTTT. It yields the protein CASSLKTGFGNTIYF. The chain employs TRBV7-2 and TRBJ1-3; TRBD1 matches at 7 bases. The CDR3 length is 15 residues. CDR1 SGHTA and CDR2 FQGNSA come from the germline V gene. V shed 5 bases, J shed 4 bases, and the junction held 8 bases outside the gene matches.

The rearrangement links TRBV4-2 to TRBJ1-5, with D perhaps matching TRBD1 (6 bases). Germline V gene data show CDR1 as LGHNA and CDR2 as YNFKEQ. The CDR3 is made up of 17 amino acids. Between the trimmed V and J ends, which lost 0 bases and 5 bases, there was a span of 17 bases. The CDR3 reads CASSQDLRQGYDQPQHF. In DNA form, the CDR3 reads TGTGCCAGCAGCCAAGATTTACGGCAGGGGTACGATCAGCCCCAGCATTTT.

The gene calls are TRBV18 and TRBJ2-6; 12 bases agree with TRBD1. The V gene's germline CDR1 is KGHSH and CDR2 LQKENI. J lost 1 base, V lost 3 bases, and 7 bases had no gene match. The CDR3 extends over 19 amino acids. The CDR3 region is CASSPGTGGSGSGANVLTF. The CDR3 DNA follows: TGTGCCAGCTCACCCGGGACAGGGGGCTCGGGTTCTGGGGCCAACGTCCTGACTTTC.

The chain combines TRBV28 with TRBJ1-2; tentative D call: TRBD1 (6 bases). The CDR3 spans 14 residues. Germline V gene sequence: CDR1 MDHEN, CDR2 SYDVKM. V lost 7 bases and J 4 bases, leaving 16 bases between the germline ends. The CDR3 nucleotides read TGTGCCAGCAAGGGTTTGGACAGAAGCTATGGCTACACCTTC. The encoded protein is CASKGLDRSYGYTF.

The chain employs TRBV10-3 and TRBJ2-1, with 8 bases that match TRBD1. This CDR3 spans 16 amino acids. The V and J ends lost 4 bases and 3 bases, in that order; junction bases with no gene match: 8. Germline CDR1 ENHRY, CDR2 SYGVKD. This CDR3 is CAISGGNGQGYNEQFF. The CDR3 DNA sequence: TGTGCCATCAGTGGGGGAAATGGACAGGGCTACAATGAGCAGTTCTTC.

The V and J genes are TRBV28 and TRBJ2-7; tentative D call: TRBD2 (6 bases). Trimming removed 7 bases at V and 3 bases at J, with 22 bases between. From germline, CDR1 is MDHEN and CDR2 SYDVKM. The CDR3 has 16 residues. CDR3: CASTPTSASGLYEQYF. The CDR3 DNA follows: TGTGCCAGCACCCCGACTAGTGCCTCGGGTCTCTACGAGCAGTACTTC. Drawing the rest from reference TRBV28 and TRBJ2-7, the complete variable domain is DVKVTQSSRYLVKRTGEKVFLECVQDMDHENMFWYRQDPGLGLRLIYFSYDVKMKEKGDIPEGYSVSREKKERFSLILESASTNQTSMYLCASTPTSASGLYEQYFGPGTRLTVT.

The chain couples TRBV2 to TRBJ2-3; TRBD2 matches 10 bases. The length of the CDR3 is 17 residues. In germline, CDR1 is SNHLY, CDR2 FYNNEI. The V gene end was trimmed by 2 bases and the J gene end by 4 bases; junction bases not matched to a gene: 9. The CDR3 is CASSEFASGSEADTQYF. CDR3 DNA sequence: TGTGCCAGCAGTGAATTCGCTAGCGGGAGTGAGGCAGATACGCAGTATTTT.

The CDR3 DNA reads as TGCGCCAGCAGCCAAGCACGGGGATTCGCCGGGGAGCTGTTTTTT. Translation gives CASSQARGFAGELFF. V and J are TRBV4-3 and TRBJ2-2; TRBD2 might be the D (5 bases). The length of the CDR3 is 15 residues. V was trimmed by 1 base and J by 6 bases, leaving 12 bases between them. The germline CDR1 and CDR2 sequences are LGHNA and YSLEER.

V and J are TRBV4-3 and TRBJ2-7, with a weak D call TRBD2 (5 bases). The CDR3 has 12 amino acids. Germline CDR1 is LGHNA and CDR2 is YSLEER. The V gene lost 1 base and the J gene lost 7 bases, with 8 bases spanning the gap. For the CDR3, the DNA is TGCGCCAGCAGCCAAGTCGAGGGAGAGCAGTACTTC. Its protein product is CASSQVEGEQYF.

This chain connects TRBV10-3 to TRBJ2-1; 10 positions match TRBD2. CDR1 is ENHRY and CDR2 is SYGVKD in the germline V gene. The CDR3 is 16 residues long. The trim removed 5 bases at V and 7 bases at J, leaving 11 bases unmatched. DNA of the CDR3: TGTGCCATCAGTTTTGGAGCGGGGGGGCTTGGGAATGAGCAGTTCTTC. This codes for CAISFGAGGLGNEQFF.

The V call is TRBV7-2, the J call TRBJ1-6; D is undetermined. From germline, CDR1 is SGHTA and CDR2 FQGNSA. CDR3 length equals 12 residues. The V end lost 3 bases, the J end lost 10 bases, and 7 bases lay between the germline ends. CDR3 nucleotide sequence: TGTGCCAGCAGCTTGTTCAGGTCACCCCTCCACTTT. The encoded protein is CASSLFRSPLHF. Together with reference TRBV7-2 and TRBJ1-6, the CDR3 gives the full variable domain: GAGVSQSPSNKVTEKGKDVELRCDPISGHTALYWYRQSLGQGLEFLIYFQGNSAPDKSGLPSDRFSAERTGGSVSTLTIQRTQQEDSAVYLCASSLFRSPLHFGNGTRLTVT.

This chain links TRBV10-3 with TRBJ1-5, with a weak D call TRBD1 (6 bases). In germline, CDR1 is ENHRY, CDR2 SYGVKD. The CDR3 is made up of 15 amino acids. V lost 3 bases, J lost 11 bases, and 20 bases lay in between. The CDR3 DNA is TGTGCCATCAGTGACTCAGGACAGAGGATTAGGGCCCAGCATTTT. Translation gives CAISDSGQRIRAQHF.

Turning to this clone: A junction boundary mismatches the germline segment, possibly from a read error. Different DNA sequences within this sample yield the same CDR3. The chain employs TRBV11-2 and TRBJ1-2, with D tentatively TRBD1 (5 bases). Germline lookup yields CDR1 SGHAT and CDR2 FQNNGV. The CDR3 consists of 12 residues. Written as DNA, the CDR3 is TGTGCCAGCAGCCTAGACAGCTATGGCTACACCTTC. It encodes CASSLDSYGYTF.

The chain joins TRBV29-1 to TRBJ1-1, with D possibly matching TRBD1 (6 bases). Germline CDR1 is SQVTM and CDR2 is ANQGSEA. This CDR3 is 12 amino acids long. Trimming took off 4 bases at V and 8 bases at J, with 14 bases between the two ends. The CDR3 reads CSVGGQGTEAFF. The CDR3 nucleotides read TGCAGCGTTGGTGGGCAGGGGACCGAAGCTTTCTTT.

This clone appeared once. This sequence joins TRBV2 and TRBJ1-2; a weak D match, TRBD1 (5 bases). Germline V gene sequence: CDR1 SNHLY, CDR2 FYNNEI. The CDR3 is made up of 14 amino acids. Trimming removed 4 bases from V and 8 bases from J, with 17 bases in between. The CDR3 reads CASSGPNKGNGYTF. In DNA, the CDR3 is TGTGCCAGCAGTGGCCCGAACAAGGGGAACGGCTACACCTTC.

The chain recombines TRBV4-1 with TRBJ1-2; perhaps TRBD1 as D (6 bases). Germline assignment: CDR1 MGHRA and CDR2 YSYEKL. V was trimmed by 3 bases and J by 6 bases, leaving 14 bases between them. This CDR3 comprises 14 residues. Here the CDR3 reads CASSHNRVENGYTF. CDR3 coding DNA: TGCGCCAGCAGCCACAACAGGGTAGAAAATGGCTACACCTTC.

The chain couples TRBV30 to TRBJ1-4; tentatively, D is TRBD1 (6 bases). Trimming removed 2 bases at V and 7 bases at J, with 14 bases between. This CDR3 comprises 14 residues. Germline values: CDR1 GTSNPN, CDR2 SVGIG (reference sequence). The CDR3 sequence is CAWSKGEDVEKLFF. CDR3 DNA sequence: TGTGCCTGGAGTAAGGGGGAAGATGTTGAAAAACTGTTTTTT.

In DNA form, the CDR3 reads TGTGCCTGGAGTGTACTGAACAGGGGGAGAGGCTACACCTTC. Residues: CAWSVLNRGRGYTF. The rearrangement links TRBV30 to TRBJ1-2; 8 bases are a match to TRBD1. The CDR3 runs to 14 residues. The V and J ends lost 0 bases and 8 bases, in that order; junction bases with no gene match: 8. Per the germline V gene, CDR1 is GTSNPN and CDR2 is SVGIG (reference sequence).

Only one count was recorded for this clone. The V gene is TRBV10-3, the J gene TRBJ2-3, with D uncertain. The CDR3 is 14 residues long. Germline lookup yields CDR1 ENHRY and CDR2 SYGVKD. V was cut by 4 bases and J by 3 bases, with 11 bases left in between. The DNA for the CDR3 is TGTGCCATCAGTGTCTCCGGAGTTACAGATACGCAGTATTTT. Protein product: CAISVSGVTDTQYF.

The chain recombines TRBV20-1 with TRBJ2-7, with 13 bases fitting TRBD2. The germline V gene encodes CDR1 DFQATT and CDR2 SNEGSKA (reference sequence). The CDR3 contains 19 residues. After removal of 3 bases from V and 0 bases from J, the junction contained 14 bases not matched to a gene. CDR3: CSASTLWTSGSLGSYEQYF. The CDR3, as DNA: TGCAGTGCTAGTACCCTCTGGACTAGCGGGAGTCTCGGCTCCTACGAGCAGTACTTC.

This chain links TRBV7-9 with TRBJ2-7, with a tentative D call TRBD1 (5 bases). The V and J ends lost 0 bases and 6 bases respectively, with 15 bases between them. Per the germline V gene, CDR1 is SEHNR and CDR2 is FQNEAQ (reference sequence). The CDR3 has 15 residues. The DNA of the CDR3 is TGTGCCAGCAGCTTAGCCTCGAGCCACAGGTCCGAGCAGTACTTC. It translates to CASSLASSHRSEQYF.

As for this clone: The sample has other DNA sequences that encode this CDR3 too. The rearrangement joins TRBV3-1 (or the pseudogene TRBV3-2) to TRBJ1-2, with 9 bases matching TRBD1. Germline values: CDR1 LGHDT, CDR2 YNNKEL (reference sequence). CDR3 length: 14 amino acids. The trim removed 2 bases at V and 5 bases at J, leaving 3 bases unmatched. CDR3 coding DNA: TGTGCCAGCAGCCAACGGGACAGGGTGTATGGCTACACCTTC. It yields the protein CASSQRDRVYGYTF.

The chain combines TRBV7-2 with TRBJ1-3; a weak D match, TRBD1 (5 bases). The germline V gene has CDR1 SGHTA and CDR2 FQGNSA. The CDR3 covers 15 residues. V was clipped by 3 bases and J by 4 bases, with 13 bases between them. CDR3 sequence reads: CASSLWGGRGNTIYF. CDR3 bases: TGTGCCAGCAGCTTGTGGGGGGGACGCGGAAACACCATATATTTT.

The chain links TRBV12-3 or TRBV12-4 to TRBJ2-5; possible D gene TRBD2, 6 bases. This CDR3 is built from 12 residues. With 4 bases removed from V and 9 bases from J, the gap between germline ends came to 12 bases. The CDR3 coding sequence is TGTGCCAGCAGTTGGGTGGGGGAGGCCCAGTACTTC. This translates into CASSWVGEAQYF.

The chain combines TRBV24-1 with TRBJ2-2; 7 nucleotides align to TRBD1. CDR1 is KGHDR and CDR2 is SFDVKD in the germline V gene. J lost 8 bases, V lost 2 bases, and 10 bases had no gene match. The CDR3 extends over 16 amino acids. This chain's CDR3 is CATSDSATGRRGELFF. The CDR3 nucleotides are TGTGCCACCAGTGATTCCGCGACAGGGAGACGGGGGGAGCTGTTTTTT.

The rearrangement joins TRBV18 to TRBJ1-1, with a weak D call TRBD1 (5 bases). V was pared by 0 bases and J by 6 bases, with 17 bases between. This CDR3 contains 16 residues. Germline-derived CDR1 and CDR2 are KGHSH and LQKENI. CDR3 residues: CASSPPAMQGKSEAFF. Written as DNA, the CDR3 is TGTGCCAGCTCACCACCGGCTATGCAGGGTAAATCTGAAGCTTTCTTT.

The rearrangement joins TRBV19 to TRBJ2-7, with TRBD1 as a possible D gene (6 bases). The CDR3 totals 13 residues. Germline V lookup: CDR1 LNHDA, CDR2 SQIVND (reference sequence). V dropped 5 bases and J dropped 1 base, with 9 bases sitting between them. The CDR3 is CASSHRDSYEQYF. CDR3 bases: TGTGCCAGTAGTCACAGGGATTCCTACGAGCAGTACTTC.

CDR3 amino acids: CAWSESRQGGYTF. The CDR3 nucleotides are TGTGCCTGGAGTGAAAGTCGGCAGGGTGGCTACACCTTC. The rearrangement links TRBV30 to TRBJ1-2, with D possibly matching TRBD1 (5 bases). The CDR3 extends over 13 amino acids. The V end lost 1 base, the J end lost 7 bases, and 13 bases lay between the germline ends. The germline CDR1 and CDR2 sequences are GTSNPN and SVGIG (reference sequence).

The J gene is TRBJ1-6, the V gene TRBV2; D ambiguous. The germline V gene has CDR1 SNHLY and CDR2 FYNNEI. The CDR3 covers 14 residues. V was pared by 6 bases and J by 6 bases, with 12 bases between. The CDR3, as DNA: TGTGCCAGCAGACTACTCCGAGCTAATTCACCCCTCCACTTT. Its translation: CASRLLRANSPLHF.

This clone showed up just once. The rearrangement uses TRBV7-2 and TRBJ2-7, with D possibly being TRBD1 (5 bases). Trimming stripped 0 bases from V and 1 base from J, with 10 bases between. CDR1 SGHTA and CDR2 FQGNSA come from the germline V gene. This CDR3 comprises 15 residues. The DNA of the CDR3 is TGTGCCAGCAGCTTAGCAGTGGGGCCTTCCTACGAGCAGTACTTC. It translates to CASSLAVGPSYEQYF.

This rearrangement joins TRBV9 to TRBJ2-5; D possibly corresponds to TRBD2 (6 bases). The CDR3 is 15 residues long. In germline, CDR1 is SGDLS, CDR2 YYNGEE. Trimming shortened V by 0 bases and J by 4 bases, and 13 bases separated the two germline ends. The CDR3 sequence: CASSVANRGGETQYF. The CDR3 nucleotides read TGTGCCAGCAGCGTAGCTAATCGGGGAGGAGAGACCCAGTACTTC. The full variable domain, rest sourced from reference TRBV9 and TRBJ2-5, is DSGVTQTPKHLITATGQRVTLRCSPRSGDLSVYWYQQSLDQGLQFLIQYYNGEERAKGNILERFSAQQFPDLHSELNLSSLELGDSALYFCASSVANRGGETQYFGPGTRLLVL.